This entry lists 8 T cell receptor beta chains sequenced from one sample in a study of blood T cell repertoires in COVID-19. Sequenced by immunoSEQ multiplex PCR; TCRdb stores in-frame clones only, minus some. The data show 250,000 to 350,000 clones, 80% to 90% seen once. Material for sequencing was peripheral blood. The receptors were sampled from a woman between 65 and 79 years old with COVID-19, enrolled during active disease.

The chain couples TRBV11-2 to TRBJ1-3; tentative D call: TRBD1 (5 bases). The length of the CDR3 is 17 residues. Germline V gives CDR1 SGHAT, CDR2 FQNNGV. Trimming took 0 bases from V and 0 from J, leaving 12 bases between them. The CDR3 sequence is CASSLDGTRSSGNTIYF. The CDR3 region has the DNA TGTGCCAGCAGCTTAGATGGGACTAGGAGCTCTGGAAACACCATATATTTT.

This chain links TRBV6-1 with TRBJ1-6; TRBD1 agrees at 7 bases. This CDR3 has 14 amino acids. Germline CDR1 is MNHNS and CDR2 is SASEGT. The junction had 5 bases not matched to a gene; V was cut back by 3 bases and J by 9 bases. This chain's CDR3 is CASSEEGTVSPLHF. CDR3 bases: TGTGCCAGCAGTGAGGAGGGGACAGTTTCACCCCTCCACTTT.

The rearrangement links TRBV27 to TRBJ1-2; 9 nucleotides agree with TRBD1. CDR3 length equals 16 residues. Germline CDR1 and CDR2: MNHEY and SMNVEV (reference sequence). With V trimmed by 5 bases and J by 6 bases, 13 bases remained unmatched. The CDR3 nucleotides read TGTGCCAGCAGTATACGTTCGGGGACAGGGCAAGATGGCTACACCTTC. Amino acids: CASSIRSGTGQDGYTF.

This sequence joins TRBV9 and TRBJ1-1; 7 nucleotides align to TRBD1. With 4 bases clipped from V and 1 base from J, the junction kept 13 bases outside the gene matches. The CDR3 sequence is 17 residues long. Germline values: CDR1 SGDLS, CDR2 YYNGEE. The CDR3 here is CASSTTRAGTENTEAFF. The CDR3 region has the DNA TGTGCCAGCAGCACAACTAGAGCCGGGACAGAGAACACTGAAGCTTTCTTT.

This chain uses TRBV19 with TRBJ2-5, with 7 bases fitting TRBD1. The CDR3 consists of 15 residues. V lost 4 bases, J lost 4 bases, and 9 bases stayed unmatched. Germline V gene sequence: CDR1 LNHDA, CDR2 SQIVND (reference sequence). CDR3 region: CASSRRQGRGETQYF. CDR3 sequence (DNA): TGTGCCAGTAGTAGGAGACAGGGAAGGGGAGAGACCCAGTACTTC.

The J gene is TRBJ2-7, the V gene TRBV19; the match to TRBD1 covers 10 bases. CDR1 and CDR2 from the germline V gene are LNHDA and SQIVND (reference sequence). The V segment lost 9 bases and the J segment 5 bases; nucleotides outside the gene matches: 7. The CDR3 has 13 residues. CDR3: CARAGTGAHEQYF. The CDR3 DNA sequence: TGTGCCAGAGCCGGGACAGGGGCCCACGAGCAGTACTTC.

This chain connects TRBV5-1 to TRBJ2-6; D not certain. CDR3 length equals 14 residues. Trimming removed 4 bases at V and 0 bases at J, with 5 bases between. Germline V CDR1 and CDR2: SGHRS, YFSETQ. The CDR3 DNA sequence: TGCGCCAGCAGCCCAGACTCTGGGGCCAACGTCCTGACTTTC. Translated: CASSPDSGANVLTF.

The J gene is TRBJ2-2, the V gene TRBV4-2; D might be TRBD1 (6 bases). From germline, CDR1 is LGHNA and CDR2 YNFKEQ. Trimming took off 7 bases at V and 0 bases at J, with 12 bases between the two ends. The CDR3 consists of 15 residues. This chain's CDR3 is CASTRDTSNTGELFF. The CDR3 DNA reads as TGTGCCAGCACCCGGGACACCTCGAACACCGGGGAGCTGTTTTTT.